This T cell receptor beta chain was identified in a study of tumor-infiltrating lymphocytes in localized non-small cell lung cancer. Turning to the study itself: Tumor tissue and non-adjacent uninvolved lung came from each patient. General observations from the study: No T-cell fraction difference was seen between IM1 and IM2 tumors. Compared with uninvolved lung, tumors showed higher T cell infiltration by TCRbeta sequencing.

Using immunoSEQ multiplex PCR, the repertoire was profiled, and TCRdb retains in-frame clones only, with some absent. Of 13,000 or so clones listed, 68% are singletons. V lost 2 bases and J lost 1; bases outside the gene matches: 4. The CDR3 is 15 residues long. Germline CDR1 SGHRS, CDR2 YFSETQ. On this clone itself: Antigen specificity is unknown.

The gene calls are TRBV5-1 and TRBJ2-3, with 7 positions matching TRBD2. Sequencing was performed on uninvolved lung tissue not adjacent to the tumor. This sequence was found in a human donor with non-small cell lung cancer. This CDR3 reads CASSFTGGGTDTQYF. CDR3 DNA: TGCGCCAGCAGCTTCACGGGGGGAGGCACAGATACGCAGTATTTT.